The 5 T cell receptor beta chains given below trace back to one sample, sequenced in a study of CD8+ T cells in alopecia areata. RNA was extracted and reverse transcribed into cDNA as the sequencing template. The assay was immunoSEQ multiplex PCR, and TCRdb's table has in-frame clones only and misses some. The sample consists of approximately 180,000 clones, roughly 60% of them appearing once. The treatment denotes: oral pan-JAK inhibitor, 5-10 mg twice daily. The sample here was CD4+ T cells sorted from blood, taken at week 24, from a patient treated with tofacitinib. The receptors originated from a human donor with alopecia areata.

V is TRBV29-1 and J is TRBJ1-2, with unresolved D. This CDR3 comprises 10 residues. Trimming removed 4 bases from V and 8 bases from J, with 8 bases in between. Germline V gene data show CDR1 as SQVTM and CDR2 as ANQGSEA. CDR3 sequence reads: CSVGGRGYTF. The CDR3 coding sequence is TGCAGCGTTGGGGGTCGGGGCTACACCTTC.

The chain recombines TRBV2 with TRBJ1-1, with 7 nucleotides matching TRBD1. This CDR3 region has 15 residues. V gave up 5 bases and J gave up 1 base; unmatched junction bases: 7. The germline V gene has CDR1 SNHLY and CDR2 FYNNEI. The CDR3 DNA sequence: TGTGCCAGCAGTACTGGGGACAGACCGAACACTGAAGCTTTCTTT. Its protein is CASSTGDRPNTEAFF.

The chain is built from TRBV4-3 and TRBJ1-2; the D is unclear. The germline gives CDR1 LGHNA, CDR2 YSLEER. Between the trimmed V and J ends, which lost 7 bases and 6 bases, there was a span of 21 bases. The CDR3 length is 15 residues. CDR3 residues: CASTRGLVGRDGYTF. In nucleotides, the CDR3 is TGCGCCAGCACGCGCGGCCTAGTCGGACGCGATGGCTACACCTTC.

J is TRBJ2-1 and V is TRBV15, with D unclear. This CDR3 is built from 17 residues. Germline-derived CDR1 and CDR2 are LNHNV and YYDKDF (reference sequence). V was shortened by 1 base and J by 10 bases, with 23 bases between the two germline ends. The DNA of the CDR3 is TGTGCCACCAGCAGAGTCCAGGACGCGTTGAGCCATTTCGAGCAGTTCTTC. It is translated as CATSRVQDALSHFEQFF. The complete variable domain, with remaining parts taken from reference TRBV15 and TRBJ2-1, reads DAMVIQNPRYQVTQFGKPVTLSCSQTLNHNVMYWYQQKSSQAPKLLFHYYDKDFNNEADTPDNFQSRRPNTSFCFLDIRSPGLGDTAMYLCATSRVQDALSHFEQFFGPGTRLTVL.

The chain is built from TRBV7-2 and TRBJ2-7; D is possibly TRBD1 or TRBD2 (5 bases each). This CDR3 has 15 residues. Trimming removed 1 base at V and 1 base at J, with 11 bases between. Germline CDR1 SGHTA, CDR2 FQGNSA. The CDR3 DNA sequence: TGTGCCAGCAGCTTAGATATTGGGGGATCCTACGAGCAGTACTTC. It specifies CASSLDIGGSYEQYF.